The 21 T cell receptor beta chains given below trace back to one sample, sequenced in a study of blood T cell repertoires in COVID-19. Here immunoSEQ multiplex PCR was the method, and the copy in TCRdb shows in-frame clones only, minus some. The sample includes roughly 230,000 clones, approximately 82% of them seen just once. The sequencing sample was made of peripheral blood. These receptors were obtained from an elderly woman with acute or convalescent COVID-19.

The CDR3 is CASNRDRGQETQYF. The DNA of the CDR3 is TGTGCCAGCAACCGGGACAGGGGGCAAGAGACCCAGTACTTC. The chain employs TRBV6-5 and TRBJ2-5, with TRBD1 identical over 11 bases. The CDR3 contains 14 residues. V lost 7 bases and J lost 2; bases outside the gene matches: 3. Germline V lookup: CDR1 MNHEY, CDR2 SVGAGI.

This chain links TRBV2 with TRBJ1-2; D is undetermined. Trimming cost V 2 bases and J 3 bases, with 10 bases left between them. The germline gives CDR1 SNHLY, CDR2 FYNNEI. This CDR3 has 14 amino acids. The chain's CDR3 is CASSETRSDYGYTF. The CDR3 DNA reads as TGTGCCAGCAGTGAAACACGAAGCGACTATGGCTACACCTTC.

The rearrangement joins TRBV11-2 to TRBJ2-1, with 11 positions matching TRBD1. The CDR3 has 15 residues. V gave up 1 base and J gave up 7 bases; unmatched junction bases: 3. CDR1 and CDR2 from the germline V gene are SGHAT and FQNNGV. The CDR3 nucleotides are TGTGCCAGCAGCTTAGGGACAGGGGGCCTTAATGAGCAGTTCTTC. It codes for CASSLGTGGLNEQFF.

The chain has TRBV27 and TRBJ1-6, with a possible D match to TRBD1 (5 bases). V lost 8 bases and J lost 10, with 24 bases in between. The CDR3 length is 16 residues. Germline V gene sequence: CDR1 MNHEY, CDR2 SMNVEV (reference sequence). CDR3: CASRTDGPVRGSPLHF. The CDR3 DNA sequence: TGTGCCAGCCGTACGGACGGACCGGTGCGGGGGTCACCCCTCCACTTT.

The V gene is TRBV19, the J gene TRBJ1-1; D gene uncertain. The CDR3 spans 14 residues. V gave up 3 bases and J gave up 0 bases, with 8 bases separating them. Germline loops: CDR1 LNHDA, CDR2 SQIVND (reference sequence). CDR3 region: CASSIEDVNTEAFF. CDR3 bases: TGTGCCAGTAGTATTGAGGATGTGAACACTGAAGCTTTCTTT. The full variable domain, rest sourced from reference TRBV19 and TRBJ1-1, is DGGITQSPKYLFRKEGQNVTLSCEQNLNHDAMYWYRQDPGQGLRLIYYSQIVNDFQKGDIAEGYSVSREKKESFPLTVTSAQKNPTAFYLCASSIEDVNTEAFFGQGTRLTVV.

The chain is built from TRBV28 and TRBJ1-5; no clear D. This CDR3 has 12 amino acids. Germline V lookup: CDR1 MDHEN, CDR2 SYDVKM. For the CDR3, the DNA is TGTGCTACTCTCCCAAGCAATCAGCCCCAGCATTTT. Its protein product is CATLPSNQPQHF.

This chain uses TRBV5-1 with TRBJ1-2, with unresolved D. The V end was cut by 4 bases, the J end by 7 bases, with 11 bases between. Germline V lookup: CDR1 SGHRS, CDR2 YFSETQ. This CDR3 has 12 residues. The CDR3 DNA follows: TGCGCCAGCAGCGCCGGGAGAACTGGCTACACCTTC. Residues: CASSAGRTGYTF.

The chain recombines TRBV6-5 with TRBJ2-1, with 9 bases identical to TRBD2. This CDR3 is 15 amino acids long. From germline, CDR1 is MNHEY and CDR2 SVGAGI. The V gene end was trimmed by 7 bases and the J gene end by 2 bases; junction bases not matched to a gene: 6. CDR3 amino acids: CASKLSGGAYNEQFF. The CDR3, as DNA: TGTGCCAGCAAACTTAGCGGGGGCGCCTACAATGAGCAGTTCTTC.

V usage is TRBV4-1 and J usage is TRBJ1-3; D is ambiguous. V shed 0 bases and J shed 0 bases, with 15 bases lying between them. Germline values: CDR1 MGHRA, CDR2 YSYEKL. The length of the CDR3 is 18 residues. The CDR3 is CASSQDVVGAASGNTIYF. CDR3 bases: TGCGCCAGCAGCCAAGATGTTGTCGGAGCAGCCTCTGGAAACACCATATATTTT.

In regard to this clone: The same CDR3 is also encoded by other DNA sequences in this sample. This chain joins TRBV19 and TRBJ2-2, with TRBD2 matching 7 bases. Germline CDR1 reads LNHDA; CDR2 reads SQIVND (reference sequence). Losses at the gene ends were 3 bases for V and 0 bases for J; bases not matched to a gene: 1. This CDR3 is built from 15 residues. CDR3: CASSISGANTGELFF. The DNA for the CDR3 is TGTGCCAGTAGTATCAGCGGGGCGAACACCGGGGAGCTGTTTTTT. The variable domain in full, completed from reference TRBV19 and TRBJ2-2, reads DGGITQSPKYLFRKEGQNVTLSCEQNLNHDAMYWYRQDPGQGLRLIYYSQIVNDFQKGDIAEGYSVSREKKESFPLTVTSAQKNPTAFYLCASSISGANTGELFFGEGSRLTVL.

The chain employs TRBV28 and TRBJ2-2; 8 bases line up with TRBD1. Germline CDR1 is MDHEN and CDR2 is SYDVKM. CDR3 length: 16 amino acids. The V gene end was trimmed by 8 bases and the J gene end by 3 bases; junction bases not matched to a gene: 11. The CDR3 loop is CASLRATGAYTGELFF. CDR3 DNA sequence: TGTGCCAGCCTACGTGCGACAGGGGCTTACACCGGGGAGCTGTTTTTT.

The chain recombines TRBV27 with TRBJ2-7; 7 bases agree with TRBD1. Trimming took 3 bases from V and 2 from J; bases not matched to a gene: 4. The CDR3 contains 14 residues. CDR1 is MNHEY and CDR2 is SMNVEV in the germline V gene (reference sequence). CDR3 nucleotides: TGTGCCAGCAGTTTGACAGGGTGGACCTACGAGCAGTACTTC. This codes for CASSLTGWTYEQYF.

DNA of the CDR3: TGTGCCAGCAGTCACGGGGGGGTCCGTGAAAACATTCAGTACTTC. Translation: CASSHGGVRENIQYF. The J gene is TRBJ2-4, the V gene TRBV3-1 (or the pseudogene TRBV3-2); 8 positions match TRBD2. Trimming took 6 bases from V and 5 from J; bases not matched to a gene: 9. Germline V lookup: CDR1 LGHDT, CDR2 YNNKEL (reference sequence). This CDR3 has 15 residues.

In this sample, this clone turned up once. The chain carries TRBV20-1 and TRBJ1-2; possible D gene TRBD1, 5 bases. Germline loops: CDR1 DFQATT, CDR2 SNEGSKA (reference sequence). CDR3 length equals 14 residues. Between the trimmed V and J ends, which lost 3 bases and 1 base, there was a span of 12 bases. The CDR3 nucleotides are TGCAGTGCTAGTGTCAGGGTTGATAACTATGGCTACACCTTC. Translating gives CSASVRVDNYGYTF.

The chain has TRBV7-9 and TRBJ1-2; D gene unclear. V was clipped by 2 bases and J by 2 bases, with 9 bases between them. Germline-derived CDR1 and CDR2 are SEHNR and FQNEAQ (reference sequence). The CDR3 is 14 residues long. CDR3 sequence (DNA): TGTGCCAGCAGCTTACAGAACCCCAACTATGGCTACACCTTC. The encoded protein is CASSLQNPNYGYTF.

The V call is TRBV9, the J call TRBJ2-2; TRBD1 agrees at 10 bases. CDR1 is SGDLS, CDR2 YYNGEE, per germline. This CDR3 has 15 amino acids. The CDR3 DNA is TGTGCGTCGGAGGAGGACAGGGGGGGAACCGGGGAGCTGTTTTTT. This sequence encodes CASEEDRGGTGELFF.

This rearrangement joins TRBV19 to TRBJ1-5; 11 bases fit TRBD1. The trim removed 8 bases at V and 0 bases at J, leaving 6 bases unmatched. Germline values: CDR1 LNHDA, CDR2 SQIVND (reference sequence). The length of the CDR3 is 16 residues. CDR3 DNA: TGTGCCAGTTCTGGACAGGGGGCATATAGCAATCAGCCCCAGCATTTT. Protein product: CASSGQGAYSNQPQHF.

The J gene is TRBJ2-7, the V gene TRBV27, with D tentatively TRBD1 (5 bases). Looked up from germline, CDR1 is MNHEY and CDR2 is SMNVEV (reference sequence). V gave up 3 bases and J gave up 0 bases, with 12 bases separating them. This CDR3 is built from 15 residues. The CDR3 region is CASSFRHRISYEQYF. The CDR3, as DNA: TGTGCCAGCAGTTTTCGGCACAGGATCTCCTACGAGCAGTACTTC.

The CDR3 loop is CASSPGGRTEAFF. The CDR3 DNA reads TGTGCCAGCAGCCCCGGGGGGAGGACTGAAGCTTTCTTT. The chain links TRBV3-1 (or the pseudogene TRBV3-2) to TRBJ1-1; the D gene is possibly TRBD1 (5 bases). CDR1 LGHDT and CDR2 YNNKEL come from the germline V gene (reference sequence). The CDR3 spans 13 residues. The ends were cut back, 4 bases at V and 5 bases at J, with 11 bases in the middle.

V is TRBV9 and J is TRBJ1-3; 7 nucleotides match TRBD1. The CDR3 contains 16 residues. CDR1 and CDR2 from the germline V gene are SGDLS and YYNGEE. The V gene end was trimmed by 4 bases and the J gene end by 0 bases; junction bases not matched to a gene: 7. This chain's CDR3 is CASSLDREYSGNTIYF. In nucleotides, the CDR3 is TGTGCCAGCAGCCTAGACAGGGAATACTCTGGAAACACCATATATTTT.

The CDR3 DNA is TGCGCCAGCAGCTTGGTCGGGACTAGCGGGGTTTACGAGCAGTACTTC. Its protein is CASSLVGTSGVYEQYF. This rearrangement joins TRBV5-1 to TRBJ2-7; 13 bases fit TRBD2. The CDR3 sequence is 16 residues long. CDR1 is SGHRS and CDR2 is YFSETQ in the germline V gene. Trimming at V came to 0 bases and at J to 4 bases, leaving 4 bases not matched to a gene.